This T cell receptor beta chain was found in a study of control samples from healthy donors and cancer patients. Assay used: immunoSEQ multiplex PCR; TCRdb lists only in-frame clones, some missing. The table shows some 120,000 clones, with 93% occurring only once. The V gene lost 11 bases and the J gene lost 0 bases, with 5 bases spanning the gap. The CDR3 has 12 amino acids. Germline CDR1 is MNHEY and CDR2 is SVGAGI. This sequence was found in a man in his thirties or forties in good health. This chain links TRBV6-5 with TRBJ1-6, with D unresolved. The sequencing sample was made of blood. The CDR3 DNA follows: TGTGCCTCGAGCTCCTATAATTCACCCCTCCACTTT. It encodes CASSSYNSPLHF.